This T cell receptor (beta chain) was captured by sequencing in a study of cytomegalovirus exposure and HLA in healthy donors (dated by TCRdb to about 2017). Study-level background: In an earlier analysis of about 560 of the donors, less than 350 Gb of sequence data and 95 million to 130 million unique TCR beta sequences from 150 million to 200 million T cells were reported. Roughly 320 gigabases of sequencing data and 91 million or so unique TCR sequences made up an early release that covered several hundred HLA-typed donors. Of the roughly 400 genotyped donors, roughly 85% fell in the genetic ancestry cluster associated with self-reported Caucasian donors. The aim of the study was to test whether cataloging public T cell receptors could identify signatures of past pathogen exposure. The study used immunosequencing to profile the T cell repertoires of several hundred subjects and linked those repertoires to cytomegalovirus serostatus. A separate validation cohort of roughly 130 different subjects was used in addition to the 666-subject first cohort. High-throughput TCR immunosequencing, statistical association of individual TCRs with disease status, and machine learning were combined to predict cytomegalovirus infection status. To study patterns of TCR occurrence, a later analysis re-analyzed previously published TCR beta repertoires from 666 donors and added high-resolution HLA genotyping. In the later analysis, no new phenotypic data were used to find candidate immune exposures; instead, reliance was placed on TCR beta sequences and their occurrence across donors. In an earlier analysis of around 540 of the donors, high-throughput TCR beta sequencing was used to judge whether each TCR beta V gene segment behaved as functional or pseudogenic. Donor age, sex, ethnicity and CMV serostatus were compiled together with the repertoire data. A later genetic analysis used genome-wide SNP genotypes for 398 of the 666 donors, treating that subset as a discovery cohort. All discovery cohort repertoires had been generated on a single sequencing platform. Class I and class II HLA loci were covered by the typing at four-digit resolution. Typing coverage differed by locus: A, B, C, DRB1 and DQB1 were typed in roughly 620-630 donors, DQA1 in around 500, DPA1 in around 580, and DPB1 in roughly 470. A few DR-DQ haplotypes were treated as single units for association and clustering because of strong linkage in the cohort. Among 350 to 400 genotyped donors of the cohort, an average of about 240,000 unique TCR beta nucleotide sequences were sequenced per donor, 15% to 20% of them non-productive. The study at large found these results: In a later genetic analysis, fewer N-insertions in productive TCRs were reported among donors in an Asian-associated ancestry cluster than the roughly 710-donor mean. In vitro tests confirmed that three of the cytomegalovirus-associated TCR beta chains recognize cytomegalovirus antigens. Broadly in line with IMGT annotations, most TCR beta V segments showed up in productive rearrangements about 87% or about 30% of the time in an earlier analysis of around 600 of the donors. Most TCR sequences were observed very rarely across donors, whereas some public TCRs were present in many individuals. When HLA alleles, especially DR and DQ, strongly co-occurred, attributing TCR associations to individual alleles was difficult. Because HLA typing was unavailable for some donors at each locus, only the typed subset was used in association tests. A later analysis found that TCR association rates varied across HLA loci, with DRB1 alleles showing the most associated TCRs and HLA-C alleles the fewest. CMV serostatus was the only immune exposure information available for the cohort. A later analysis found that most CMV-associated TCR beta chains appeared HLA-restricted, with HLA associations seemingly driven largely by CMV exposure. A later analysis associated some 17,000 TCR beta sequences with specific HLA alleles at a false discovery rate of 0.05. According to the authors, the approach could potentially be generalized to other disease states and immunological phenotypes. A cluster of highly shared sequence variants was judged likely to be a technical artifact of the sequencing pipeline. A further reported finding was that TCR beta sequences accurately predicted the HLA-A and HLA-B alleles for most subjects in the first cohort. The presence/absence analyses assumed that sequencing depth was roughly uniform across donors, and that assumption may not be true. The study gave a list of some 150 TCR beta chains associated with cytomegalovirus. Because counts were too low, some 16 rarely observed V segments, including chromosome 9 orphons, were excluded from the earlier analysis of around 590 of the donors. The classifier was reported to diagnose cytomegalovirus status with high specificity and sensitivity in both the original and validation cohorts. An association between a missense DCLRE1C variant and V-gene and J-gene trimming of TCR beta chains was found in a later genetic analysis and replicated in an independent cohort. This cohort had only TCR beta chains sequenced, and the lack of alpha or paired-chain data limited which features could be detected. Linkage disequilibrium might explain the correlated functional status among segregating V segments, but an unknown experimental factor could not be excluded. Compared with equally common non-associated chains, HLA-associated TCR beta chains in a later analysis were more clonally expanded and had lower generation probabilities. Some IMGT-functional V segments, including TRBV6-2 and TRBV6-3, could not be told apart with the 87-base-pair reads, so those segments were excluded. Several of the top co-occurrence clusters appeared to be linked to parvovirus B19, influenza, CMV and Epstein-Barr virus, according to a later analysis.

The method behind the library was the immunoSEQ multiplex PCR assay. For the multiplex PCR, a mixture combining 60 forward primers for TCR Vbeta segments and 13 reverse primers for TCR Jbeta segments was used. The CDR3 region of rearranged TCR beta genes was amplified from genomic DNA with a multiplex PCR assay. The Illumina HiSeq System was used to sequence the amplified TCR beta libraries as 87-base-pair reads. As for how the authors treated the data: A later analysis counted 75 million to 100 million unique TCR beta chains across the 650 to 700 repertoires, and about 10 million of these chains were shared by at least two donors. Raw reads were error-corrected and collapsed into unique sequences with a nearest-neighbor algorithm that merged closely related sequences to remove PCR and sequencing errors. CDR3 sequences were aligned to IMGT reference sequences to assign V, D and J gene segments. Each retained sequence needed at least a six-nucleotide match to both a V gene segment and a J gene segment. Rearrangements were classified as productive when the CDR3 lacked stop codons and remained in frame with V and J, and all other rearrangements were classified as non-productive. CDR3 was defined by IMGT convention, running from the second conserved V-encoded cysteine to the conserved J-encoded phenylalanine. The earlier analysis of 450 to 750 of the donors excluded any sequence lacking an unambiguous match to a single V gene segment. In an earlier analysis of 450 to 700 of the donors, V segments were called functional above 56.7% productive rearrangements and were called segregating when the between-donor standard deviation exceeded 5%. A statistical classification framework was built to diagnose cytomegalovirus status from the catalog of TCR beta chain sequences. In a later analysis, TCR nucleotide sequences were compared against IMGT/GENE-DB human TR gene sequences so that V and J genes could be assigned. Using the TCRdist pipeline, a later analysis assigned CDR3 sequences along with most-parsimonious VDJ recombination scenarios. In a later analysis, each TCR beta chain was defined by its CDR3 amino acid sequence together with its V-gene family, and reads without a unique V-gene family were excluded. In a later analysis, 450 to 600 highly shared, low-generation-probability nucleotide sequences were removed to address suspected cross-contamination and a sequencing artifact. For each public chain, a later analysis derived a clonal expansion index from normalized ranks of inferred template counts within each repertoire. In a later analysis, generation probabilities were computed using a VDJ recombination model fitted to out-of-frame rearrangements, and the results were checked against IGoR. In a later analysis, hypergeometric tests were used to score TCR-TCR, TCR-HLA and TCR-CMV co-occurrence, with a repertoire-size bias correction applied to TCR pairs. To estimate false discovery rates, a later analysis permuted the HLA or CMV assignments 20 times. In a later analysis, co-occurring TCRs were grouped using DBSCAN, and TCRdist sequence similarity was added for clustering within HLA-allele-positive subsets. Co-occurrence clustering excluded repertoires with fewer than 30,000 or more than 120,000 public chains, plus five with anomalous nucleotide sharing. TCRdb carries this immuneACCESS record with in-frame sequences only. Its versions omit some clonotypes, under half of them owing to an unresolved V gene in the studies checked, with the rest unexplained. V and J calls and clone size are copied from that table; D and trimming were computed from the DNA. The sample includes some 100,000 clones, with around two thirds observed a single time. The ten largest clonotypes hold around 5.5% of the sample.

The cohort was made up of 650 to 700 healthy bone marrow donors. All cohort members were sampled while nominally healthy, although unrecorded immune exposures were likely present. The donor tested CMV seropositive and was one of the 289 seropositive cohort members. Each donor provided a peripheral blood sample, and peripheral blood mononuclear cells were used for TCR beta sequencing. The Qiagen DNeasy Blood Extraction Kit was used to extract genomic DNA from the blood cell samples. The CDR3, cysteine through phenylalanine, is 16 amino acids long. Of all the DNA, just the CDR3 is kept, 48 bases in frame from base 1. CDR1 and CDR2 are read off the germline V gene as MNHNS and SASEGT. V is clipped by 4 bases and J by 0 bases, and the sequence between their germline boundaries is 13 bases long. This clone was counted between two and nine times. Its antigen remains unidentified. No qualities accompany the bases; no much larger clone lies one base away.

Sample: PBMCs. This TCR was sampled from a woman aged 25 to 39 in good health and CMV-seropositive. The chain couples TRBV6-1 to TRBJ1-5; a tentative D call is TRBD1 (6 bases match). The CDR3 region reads CASSAQGGISNQPQHF. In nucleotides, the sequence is TGTGCCAGCAGTGCCCAAGGGGGAATTAGCAATCAGCCCCAGCATTTT.